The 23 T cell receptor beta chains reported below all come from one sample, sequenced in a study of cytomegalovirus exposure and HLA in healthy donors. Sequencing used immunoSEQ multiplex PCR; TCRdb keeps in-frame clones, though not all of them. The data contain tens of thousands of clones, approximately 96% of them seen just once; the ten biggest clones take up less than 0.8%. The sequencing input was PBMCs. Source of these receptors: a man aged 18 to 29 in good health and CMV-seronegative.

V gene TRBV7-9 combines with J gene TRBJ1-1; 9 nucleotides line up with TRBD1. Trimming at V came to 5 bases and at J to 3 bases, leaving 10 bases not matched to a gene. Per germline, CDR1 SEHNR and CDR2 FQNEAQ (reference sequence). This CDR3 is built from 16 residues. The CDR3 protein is CASSRLGQGKYTEAFF. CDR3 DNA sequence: TGTGCCAGCAGCCGGTTGGGACAGGGTAAATACACTGAAGCTTTCTTT.

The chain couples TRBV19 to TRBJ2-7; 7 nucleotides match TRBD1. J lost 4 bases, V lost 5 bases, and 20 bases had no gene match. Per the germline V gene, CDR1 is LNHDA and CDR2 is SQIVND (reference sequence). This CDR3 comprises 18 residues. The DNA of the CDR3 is TGTGCCAGTAGTCCGATTCGGGGACAGTTCCCAACCGGATACGAGCAGTACTTC. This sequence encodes CASSPIRGQFPTGYEQYF.

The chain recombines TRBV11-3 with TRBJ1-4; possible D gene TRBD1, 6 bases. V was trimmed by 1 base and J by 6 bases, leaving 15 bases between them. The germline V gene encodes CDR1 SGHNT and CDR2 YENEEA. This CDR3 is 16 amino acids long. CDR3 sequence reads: CASSLGPQGAHEKLFF. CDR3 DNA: TGTGCCAGCAGCTTAGGGCCACAGGGAGCGCATGAAAAACTGTTTTTT.

CDR3 in DNA: TGTGCCAGCAGTGTATGGGCCTCCTACGAGCAGTACGTC. Amino acids: CASSVWASYEQYV. The chain recombines TRBV6-1 with TRBJ2-7, with D unclear. Germline V CDR1 and CDR2: MNHNS, SASEGT. This CDR3 region has 13 residues. V was pared by 4 bases and J by 0 bases, with 7 bases between.

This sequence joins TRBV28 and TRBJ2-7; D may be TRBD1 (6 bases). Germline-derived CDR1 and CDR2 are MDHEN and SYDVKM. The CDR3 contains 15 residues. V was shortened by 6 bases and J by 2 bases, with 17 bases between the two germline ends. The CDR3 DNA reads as TGTGCCAGCAGCCCTTCTGGGACACCCCCCTACGAGCAGTACTTC. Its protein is CASSPSGTPPYEQYF. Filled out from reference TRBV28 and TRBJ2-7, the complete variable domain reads DVKVTQSSRYLVKRTGEKVFLECVQDMDHENMFWYRQDPGLGLRLIYFSYDVKMKEKGDIPEGYSVSREKKERFSLILESASTNQTSMYLCASSPSGTPPYEQYFGPGTRLTVT.

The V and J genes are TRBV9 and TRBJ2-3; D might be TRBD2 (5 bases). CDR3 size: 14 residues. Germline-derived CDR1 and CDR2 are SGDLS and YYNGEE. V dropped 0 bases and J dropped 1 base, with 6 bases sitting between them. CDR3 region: CASSVVSGTDTQYF. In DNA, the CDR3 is TGTGCCAGCAGCGTAGTTAGCGGCACAGATACGCAGTATTTT.

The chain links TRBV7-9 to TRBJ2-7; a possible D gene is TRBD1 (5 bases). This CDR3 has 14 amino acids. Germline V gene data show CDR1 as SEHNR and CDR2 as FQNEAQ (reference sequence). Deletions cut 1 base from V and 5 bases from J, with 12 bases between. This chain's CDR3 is CASSLGQGADEQYF. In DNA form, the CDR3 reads TGTGCCAGCAGCTTAGGGCAGGGCGCCGACGAGCAGTACTTC.

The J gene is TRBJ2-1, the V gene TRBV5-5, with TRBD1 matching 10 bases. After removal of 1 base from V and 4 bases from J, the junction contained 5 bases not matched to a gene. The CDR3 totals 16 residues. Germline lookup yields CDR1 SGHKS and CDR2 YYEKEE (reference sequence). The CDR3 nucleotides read TGTGCCAGCAGCTTGTCCGGGACAGGGGCATACAATGAGCAGTTCTTC. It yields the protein CASSLSGTGAYNEQFF.

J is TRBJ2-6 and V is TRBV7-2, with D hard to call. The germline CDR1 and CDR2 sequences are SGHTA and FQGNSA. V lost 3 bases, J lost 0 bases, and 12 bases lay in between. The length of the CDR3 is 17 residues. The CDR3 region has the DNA TGTGCCAGCAGCTTTCGTCGGCCTAGCTCTGGGGCCAACGTCCTGACTTTC. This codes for CASSFRRPSSGANVLTF. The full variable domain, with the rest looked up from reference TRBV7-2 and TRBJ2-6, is GAGVSQSPSNKVTEKGKDVELRCDPISGHTALYWYRQSLGQGLEFLIYFQGNSAPDKSGLPSDRFSAERTGGSVSTLTIQRTQQEDSAVYLCASSFRRPSSGANVLTFGAGSRLTVL.

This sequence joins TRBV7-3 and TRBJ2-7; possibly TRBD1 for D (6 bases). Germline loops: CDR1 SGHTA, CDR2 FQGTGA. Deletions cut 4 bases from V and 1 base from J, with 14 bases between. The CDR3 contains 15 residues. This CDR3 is CASSYTGKSSYEQYF. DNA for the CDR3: TGTGCCAGCAGCTATACAGGGAAGAGTTCCTACGAGCAGTACTTC.

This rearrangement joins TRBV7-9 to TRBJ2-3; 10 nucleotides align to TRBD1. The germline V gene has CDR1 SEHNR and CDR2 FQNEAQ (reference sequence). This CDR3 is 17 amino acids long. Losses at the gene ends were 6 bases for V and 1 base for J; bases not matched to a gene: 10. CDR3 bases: TGTGCCAGCAGTCCCACCGGGACAGGGGTTCGCACAGATACGCAGTATTTT. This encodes CASSPTGTGVRTDTQYF.

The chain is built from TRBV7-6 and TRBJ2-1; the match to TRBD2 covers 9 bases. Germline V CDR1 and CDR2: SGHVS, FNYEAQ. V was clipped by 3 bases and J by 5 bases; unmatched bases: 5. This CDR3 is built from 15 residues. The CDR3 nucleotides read TGTGCCAGCAGCTTTCGACTAGCGGAGAACAATGAGCAGTTCTTC. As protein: CASSFRLAENNEQFF.

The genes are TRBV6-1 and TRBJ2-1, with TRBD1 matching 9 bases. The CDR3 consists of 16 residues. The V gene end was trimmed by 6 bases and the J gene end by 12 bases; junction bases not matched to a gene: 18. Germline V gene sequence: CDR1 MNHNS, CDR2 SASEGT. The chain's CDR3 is CASRETGQGLRKWQFF. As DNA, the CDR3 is TGTGCCAGCAGGGAAACGGGACAGGGCCTGCGAAAGTGGCAGTTCTTC.

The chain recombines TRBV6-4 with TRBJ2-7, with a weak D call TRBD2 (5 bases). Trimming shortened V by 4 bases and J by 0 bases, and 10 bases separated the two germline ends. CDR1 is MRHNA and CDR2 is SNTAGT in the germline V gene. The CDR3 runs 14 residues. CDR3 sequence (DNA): TGTGCCAGCAGTGTAGGACGGGACTCCTACGAGCAGTACTTC. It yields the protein CASSVGRDSYEQYF.

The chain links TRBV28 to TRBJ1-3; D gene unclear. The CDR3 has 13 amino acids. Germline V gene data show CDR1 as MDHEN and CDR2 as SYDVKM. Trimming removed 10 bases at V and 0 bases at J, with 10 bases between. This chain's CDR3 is CANRPSSGNTIYF. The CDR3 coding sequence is TGTGCCAATAGACCTAGCTCTGGAAACACCATATATTTT. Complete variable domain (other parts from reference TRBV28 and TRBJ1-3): DVKVTQSSRYLVKRTGEKVFLECVQDMDHENMFWYRQDPGLGLRLIYFSYDVKMKEKGDIPEGYSVSREKKERFSLILESASTNQTSMYLCANRPSSGNTIYFGEGSWLTVV.

The CDR3: CASSGSTGSQPQHF. In nucleotides, the CDR3 is TGTGCCAGTAGTGGGTCCACAGGGTCCCAACCCCAGCATTTT. This chain links TRBV19 with TRBJ1-5; D perhaps matches TRBD1 (6 bases). Per germline, CDR1 LNHDA and CDR2 SQIVND (reference sequence). CDR3 size: 14 residues. Deletions cut 5 bases from V and 10 bases from J, with 18 bases between.

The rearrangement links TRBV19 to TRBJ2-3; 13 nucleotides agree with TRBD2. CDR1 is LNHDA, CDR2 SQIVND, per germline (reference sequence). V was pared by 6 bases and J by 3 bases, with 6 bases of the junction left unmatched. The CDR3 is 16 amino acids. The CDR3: CASSTSGLAGTDTQYF. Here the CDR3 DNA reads TGTGCCAGTAGCACGTCGGGACTAGCGGGAACAGATACGCAGTATTTT.

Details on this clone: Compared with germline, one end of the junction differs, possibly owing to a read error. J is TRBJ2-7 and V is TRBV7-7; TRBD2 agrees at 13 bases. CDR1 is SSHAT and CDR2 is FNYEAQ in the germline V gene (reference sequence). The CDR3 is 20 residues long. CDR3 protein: CASSPPPGLAGVQGSYEQYF. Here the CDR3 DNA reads TGTGCTAGCAGCCCCCCACCCGGACTAGCGGGAGTACAGGGGTCCTACGAGCAGTACTTC.

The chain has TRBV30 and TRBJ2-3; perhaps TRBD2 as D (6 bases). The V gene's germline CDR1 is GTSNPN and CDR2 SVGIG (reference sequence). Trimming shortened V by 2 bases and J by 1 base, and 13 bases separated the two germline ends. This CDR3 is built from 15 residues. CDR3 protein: CAWSTSSLGTDTQYF. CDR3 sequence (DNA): TGTGCCTGGAGTACTAGCTCCTTAGGCACAGATACGCAGTATTTT.

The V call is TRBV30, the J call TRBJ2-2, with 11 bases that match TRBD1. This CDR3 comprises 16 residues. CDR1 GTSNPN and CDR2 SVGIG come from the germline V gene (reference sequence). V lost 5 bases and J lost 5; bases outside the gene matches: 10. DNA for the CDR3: TGTGCCTGGCGGAATTCCGGGACAGGGGGAACCGGGGAGCTGTTTTTT. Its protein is CAWRNSGTGGTGELFF.

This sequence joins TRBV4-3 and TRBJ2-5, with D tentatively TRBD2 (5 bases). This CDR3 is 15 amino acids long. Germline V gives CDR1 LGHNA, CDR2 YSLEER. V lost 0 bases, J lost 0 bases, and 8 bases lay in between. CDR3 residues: CASSQDGSHQETQYF. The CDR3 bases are TGCGCCAGCAGCCAAGATGGGAGCCACCAAGAGACCCAGTACTTC.

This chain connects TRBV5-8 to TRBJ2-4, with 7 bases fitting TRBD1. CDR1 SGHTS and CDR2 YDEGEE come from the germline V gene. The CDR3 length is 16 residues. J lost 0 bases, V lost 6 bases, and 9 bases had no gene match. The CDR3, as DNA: TGTGCCAGCACCACCGACAGGGTTTTAGCCAAAAACATTCAGTACTTC. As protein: CASTTDRVLAKNIQYF.

Here the CDR3 reads CASRGGQGHNEQFF. The CDR3 DNA follows: TGTGCCAGCCGGGGGGGACAGGGACACAATGAGCAGTTCTTC. The chain links TRBV6-1 to TRBJ2-1; D is perhaps TRBD1 (9 bases). Trimming took off 8 bases at V and 5 bases at J, with 16 bases between the two ends. The CDR3 consists of 14 residues. Germline assignment: CDR1 MNHNS and CDR2 SASEGT.